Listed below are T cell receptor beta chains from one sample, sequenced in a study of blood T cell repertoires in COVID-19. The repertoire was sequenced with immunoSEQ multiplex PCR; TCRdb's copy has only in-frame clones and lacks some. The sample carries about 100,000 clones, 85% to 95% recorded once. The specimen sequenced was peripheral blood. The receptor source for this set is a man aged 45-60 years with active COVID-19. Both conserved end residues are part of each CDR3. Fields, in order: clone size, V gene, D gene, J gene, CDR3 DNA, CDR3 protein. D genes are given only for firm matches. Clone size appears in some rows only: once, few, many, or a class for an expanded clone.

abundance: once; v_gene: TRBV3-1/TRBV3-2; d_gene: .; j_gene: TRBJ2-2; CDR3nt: TGTGCCAGCAGCCCACACAGGAACACCGGGGAGCTGTTTTTT; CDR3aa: CASSPHRNTGELFF
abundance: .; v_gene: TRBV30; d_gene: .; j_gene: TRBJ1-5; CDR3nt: TGTGCCTGGAGTGCCAACATATTGCCCCAGCATTTT; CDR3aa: CAWSANILPQHF
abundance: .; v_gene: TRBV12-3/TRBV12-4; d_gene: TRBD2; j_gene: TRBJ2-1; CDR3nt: TGTGCCAGCAGCTGGGGGAGGGGAAATGAGCAGTTCTTC; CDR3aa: CASSWGRGNEQFF
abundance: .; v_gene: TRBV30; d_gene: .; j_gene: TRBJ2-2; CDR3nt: TGTGCCTGGAGGCTCGCGGGGTCAGCCCCCGGGGAGCTGTTTTTT; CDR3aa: CAWRLAGSAPGELFF
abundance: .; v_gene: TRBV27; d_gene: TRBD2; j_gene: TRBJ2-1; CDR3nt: TGTGCCAGCAGTTTAGATGGGACTAGCGCGTCACAGTTCTTC; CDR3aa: CASSLDGTSASQFF
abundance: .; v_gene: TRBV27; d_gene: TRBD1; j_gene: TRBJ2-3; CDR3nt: TGTGCCAGCAGCCGCCAGAGGGGGCTAAACACAGATACGCAGTATTTT; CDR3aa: CASSRQRGLNTDTQYF
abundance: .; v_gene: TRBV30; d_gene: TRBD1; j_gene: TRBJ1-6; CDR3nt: TGTGCCTGGAGTCTAACAGGGGGCTTTTCACCCCTCCACTTT; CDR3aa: CAWSLTGGFSPLHF
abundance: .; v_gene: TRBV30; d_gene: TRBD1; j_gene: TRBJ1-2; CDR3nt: TGTGCCACAACCGGGACAGGGACGTTCTATGGCTACACCTTC; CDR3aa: CATTGTGTFYGYTF
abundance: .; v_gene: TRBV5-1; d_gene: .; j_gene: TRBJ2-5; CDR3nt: TGCGCCAGCAGCTCGTATACGGGCGGGGACGAAGAGACCCAGTACTTC; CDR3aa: CASSSYTGGDEETQYF
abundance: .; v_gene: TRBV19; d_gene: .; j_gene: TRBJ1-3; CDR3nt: TGTGCCAGTAAATATGTGTCTGGAAACACCATATATTTT; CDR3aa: CASKYVSGNTIYF
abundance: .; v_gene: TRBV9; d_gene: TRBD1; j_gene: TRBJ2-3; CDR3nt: TGTGCCAGCAGCGTAGCTCACGGACAGGGGGCGTTAGATACGCAGTATTTT; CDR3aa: CASSVAHGQGALDTQYF
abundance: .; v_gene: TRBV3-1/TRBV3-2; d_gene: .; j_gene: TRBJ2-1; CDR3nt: TGTGCCAGCAGCCAAATGGCAGGGGCTGAGGGTGAGCAGTTCTTC; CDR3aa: CASSQMAGAEGEQFF
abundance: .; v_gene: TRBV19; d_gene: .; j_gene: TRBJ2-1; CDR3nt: TGTGCCAGTAGATCCCTGGGGAGTAATGAGCAGTTCTTC; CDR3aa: CASRSLGSNEQFF
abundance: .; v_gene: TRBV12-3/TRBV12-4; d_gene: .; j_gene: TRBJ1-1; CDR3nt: TGTGCCAGCAGTACAGTGGGGCGCACTGAAGCTTTCTTT; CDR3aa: CASSTVGRTEAFF
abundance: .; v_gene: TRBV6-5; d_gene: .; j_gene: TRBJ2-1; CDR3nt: TGTGCCAGCACGTCCGTCTACAATGAGCAGTTCTTC; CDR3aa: CASTSVYNEQFF
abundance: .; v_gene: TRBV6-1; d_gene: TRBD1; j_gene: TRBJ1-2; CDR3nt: TGTGCCAGCAGTGACAACCGGGACAGACTCTATGGCTACACCTTC; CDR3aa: CASSDNRDRLYGYTF
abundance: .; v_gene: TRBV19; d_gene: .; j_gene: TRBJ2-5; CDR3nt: TGTGCCAGTAGTGAAGACAGTTCGTCGGCAGAGACCCAGTACTTC; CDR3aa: CASSEDSSSAETQYF
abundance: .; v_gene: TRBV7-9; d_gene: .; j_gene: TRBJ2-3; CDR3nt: TGTGCCAGCAGCTACCTCAGGGACACAGATACGCAGTATTTT; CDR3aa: CASSYLRDTDTQYF
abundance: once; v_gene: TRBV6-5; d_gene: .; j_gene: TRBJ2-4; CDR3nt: TGTGCCAGCAGTTACTCTCAGGTTACCAAAAACATTCAGTACTTC; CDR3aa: CASSYSQVTKNIQYF
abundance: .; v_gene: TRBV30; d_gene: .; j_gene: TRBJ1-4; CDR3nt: TGTGCCTGGAGTGTGGGGGCGCAGGATGAAAAACTGTTTTTT; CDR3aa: CAWSVGAQDEKLFF
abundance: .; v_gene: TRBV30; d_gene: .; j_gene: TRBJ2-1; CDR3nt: TGTGCCTGGAGTGTGGCGGGTACAGAGCAGTTCTTC; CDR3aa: CAWSVAGTEQFF
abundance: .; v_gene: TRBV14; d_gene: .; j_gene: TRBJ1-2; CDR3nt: TGTGCCAGCAGCCAAGTGGGAGACAGGACCTATGGCTACACCTTC; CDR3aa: CASSQVGDRTYGYTF
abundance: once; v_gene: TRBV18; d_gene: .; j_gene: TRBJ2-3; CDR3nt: TGTGCCAGCTCAACTCGGGAGAGTGGGGATACGCAGTATTTT; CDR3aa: CASSTRESGDTQYF
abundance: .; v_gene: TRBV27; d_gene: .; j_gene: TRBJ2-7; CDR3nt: TGTGCCAGCAGTTTTGAGGGCGTCGCAGGAGAGCAGTACTTC; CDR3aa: CASSFEGVAGEQYF
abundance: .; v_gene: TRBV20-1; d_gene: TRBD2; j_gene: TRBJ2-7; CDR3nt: TGCAGTGCTAGTTCGAGCGGGAGGAGCGAGCAGTACTTC; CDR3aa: CSASSSGRSEQYF
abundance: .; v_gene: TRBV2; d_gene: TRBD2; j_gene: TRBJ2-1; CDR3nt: TGTGCCAGCAGTGCCTCTAGGACTAGCCATTCCTACAATGAGCAGTTCTTC; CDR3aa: CASSASRTSHSYNEQFF
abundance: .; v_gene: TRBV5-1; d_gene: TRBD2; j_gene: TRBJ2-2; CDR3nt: TGCGCCAGCAGCTTGGAAGCAGCGGGAGTGAGGGCCGCCGGGGAGCTGTTTTTT; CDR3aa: CASSLEAAGVRAAGELFF
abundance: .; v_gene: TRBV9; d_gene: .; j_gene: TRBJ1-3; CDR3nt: TGTGCCAGCAGCGTAAGTCCAGGATCCTCCTCTGGAAACACCATATATTTT; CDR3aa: CASSVSPGSSSGNTIYF
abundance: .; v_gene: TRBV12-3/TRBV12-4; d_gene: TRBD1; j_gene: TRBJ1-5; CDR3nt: TGTGCCAGCAGCCGACAGGGCTATCAGCCCCAGCATTTT; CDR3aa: CASSRQGYQPQHF
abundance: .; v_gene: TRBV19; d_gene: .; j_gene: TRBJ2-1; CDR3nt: TGTGCCAGTGGCCCTTGGGGGGATGAGCAGTTCTTC; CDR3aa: CASGPWGDEQFF
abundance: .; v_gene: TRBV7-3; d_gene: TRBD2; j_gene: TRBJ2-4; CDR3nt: TGTGCCATACTCATACACGGGACTAGCGGGAAACTAGCCAAAAACATTCAGTACTTC; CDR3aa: CAILIHGTSGKLAKNIQYF
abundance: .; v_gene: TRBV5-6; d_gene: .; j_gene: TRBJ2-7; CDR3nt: TGTGCCAGCAGCTTGGCAGGGTCCTTCTACGAGCAGTACTTC; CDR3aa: CASSLAGSFYEQYF
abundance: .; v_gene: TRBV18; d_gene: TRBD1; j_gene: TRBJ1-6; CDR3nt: TGTGCCAGCTCACCAACCTTGGACGGGCGAGGGGGCTCACCCCTCCACTTT; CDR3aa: CASSPTLDGRGGSPLHF
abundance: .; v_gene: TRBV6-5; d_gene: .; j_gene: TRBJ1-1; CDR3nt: TGTGCCAGCAGTAAATCAGGGGTTAACACTGAAGCTTTCTTT; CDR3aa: CASSKSGVNTEAFF
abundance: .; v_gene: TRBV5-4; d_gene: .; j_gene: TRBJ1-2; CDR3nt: TGTGCCAGCAGCTTGCGGGAAGGGCGAAGGGGAGGAGGCTACACCTTC; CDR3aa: CASSLREGRRGGGYTF
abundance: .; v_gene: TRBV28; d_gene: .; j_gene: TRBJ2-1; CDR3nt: TGTGCCAGCAGTCTCCTTGGGCTAGCGAACAATGAGCAGTTCTTC; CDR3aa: CASSLLGLANNEQFF
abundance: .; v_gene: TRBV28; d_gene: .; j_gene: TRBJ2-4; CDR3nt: TGTGCCAGCAGTATACAGGGGGGGAACATTCAGTACTTC; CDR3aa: CASSIQGGNIQYF
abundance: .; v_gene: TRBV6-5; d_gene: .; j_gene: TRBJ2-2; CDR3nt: TGTGCCAGCAAGCTCGGACAGCAGGACACCGGGGAGCTGTTTTTT; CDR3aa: CASKLGQQDTGELFF
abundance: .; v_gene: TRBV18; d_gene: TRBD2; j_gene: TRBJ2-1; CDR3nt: TGTGCCAGCTCACTGGGGACTAGCGGGAGTATCTACAATGAGCAGTTCTTC; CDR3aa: CASSLGTSGSIYNEQFF
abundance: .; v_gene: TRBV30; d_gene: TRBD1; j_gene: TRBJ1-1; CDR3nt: TGTGCCTGGATGACAGGGCATTCCGACGCTTTCTTT; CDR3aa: CAWMTGHSDAFF
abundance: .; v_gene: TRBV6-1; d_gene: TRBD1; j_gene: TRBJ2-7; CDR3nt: TGTGCCAGCAGTGAACATTTGGGACAGGGGGCAAAGTACGAGCAGTACTTC; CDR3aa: CASSEHLGQGAKYEQYF
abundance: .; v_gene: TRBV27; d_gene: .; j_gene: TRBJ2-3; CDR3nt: TGTGCCAGCAGTTGGACAGACTCCACAGATACGCAGTATTTT; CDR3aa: CASSWTDSTDTQYF
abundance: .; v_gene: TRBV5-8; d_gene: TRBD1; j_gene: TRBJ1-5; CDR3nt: TGTGCCACCAAGTATCAGGGGGCAGATCAGCCCCAGCATTTT; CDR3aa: CATKYQGADQPQHF
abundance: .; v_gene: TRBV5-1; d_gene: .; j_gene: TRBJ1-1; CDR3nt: TGCGCCAGCAGCTTGGCAGGGGACACTGAAGCTTTCTTT; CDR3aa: CASSLAGDTEAFF
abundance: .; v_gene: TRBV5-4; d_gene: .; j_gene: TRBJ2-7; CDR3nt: TGTGCCAGCAGCTTGGAGTCGGGACAGTCAATTGCGGGGAAGCCCGACGAGCAGTACTTC; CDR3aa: CASSLESGQSIAGKPDEQYF
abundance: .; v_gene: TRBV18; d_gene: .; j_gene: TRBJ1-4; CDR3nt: TGTGCCAGCTCTGTGGACGGGAGCTCTAATGAAAAACTGTTTTTT; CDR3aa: CASSVDGSSNEKLFF
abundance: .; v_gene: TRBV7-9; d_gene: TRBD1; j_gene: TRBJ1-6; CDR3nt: TGTGCCAGCAGCTTAAAAGGACAGGCACGTTCACCCCTCCACTTT; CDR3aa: CASSLKGQARSPLHF